This T cell receptor beta chain comes out of a study of cytomegalovirus exposure and HLA in healthy donors. V shed 4 bases and J 5 bases; nucleotides not matched to a gene: 12. The V gene's germline CDR1 is SGHDT and CDR2 YYEEEE. The CDR3 runs to 17 residues. About this clone: Its target is unknown.

60 Vbeta and 13 Jbeta primers were used in PCR. The repertoire was sequenced with immunoSEQ multiplex PCR; TCRdb's copy has only in-frame clones and lacks some. The repertoire holds roughly 69,000 clones, with 75% to 80% as singletons. General observations from the study: A later analysis found most CMV-associated TCR beta chains apparently HLA-restricted.

This TCR came from a man younger than 30 in good health and CMV-seronegative. The sequencing input was PBMCs. The J gene is TRBJ1-3, the V gene TRBV5-6; 10 bases align to TRBD1. Here the CDR3 reads CASSGWTGGDRRNTIYF. CDR3 DNA: TGTGCCAGCAGCGGATGGACAGGGGGAGATCGAAGAAACACCATATATTTT.